This TCR beta chain emerged from a study of blood T cell repertoires in COVID-19. Study as a whole: Sites across the United States, Italy and Spain contributed samples from acute and convalescent COVID-19. PBMCs, B-cell-depleted T cells, or T cells were the source of the cDNA or gDNA that made up the material.

The table came from immunoSEQ multiplex PCR; TCRdb's copy has only in-frame clones and leaves some out. The sample includes approximately 280,000 clones, approximately 90% of them seen just once. CDR1 and CDR2 from the germline V gene are MNHEY and SMNVEV (reference sequence). V lost 4 bases to trimming and J lost 4 bases; unmatched junction nucleotides: 10. CDR3 size: 16 residues. Enrolled during active infection, Seattle patients were then followed longitudinally. This sequence was found in a woman in her 30s with COVID-19, enrolled during active disease. This rearrangement joins TRBV27 to TRBJ1-3; the match to TRBD1 covers 7 bases. Material: peripheral blood. CDR3 nucleotides: TGTGCCAGCAGTTCTAGAGGAGACAGGGTGGGAAACACCATATATTTT. This codes for CASSSRGDRVGNTIYF.